Shown below are 16 T cell receptor beta chains from a single sample sequenced in a study of shared clonotypes between healthy human individuals. Some clones are missing from TCRdb's copy, which holds only in-frame ones; the method was immunoSEQ multiplex PCR. The table records approximately 500,000 clones, roughly 80% of them present only once. Specimen: PBMCs. The receptors here all came from a woman aged 40 to 50 in good health. Some clones in this sample may be carry-over from other donors' samples.

Concerning this clone: A much larger clone lies one base from this, so it may be a read error. Other DNA sequences in this sample translate to the same CDR3. This sequence joins TRBV4-3 and TRBJ2-6; a possible D gene is TRBD1 (5 bases). The CDR3 extends over 16 amino acids. CDR1 and CDR2 (germline): LGHNA, YSLEER. The chain's CDR3 is CASSQVPGGGANVLTF. The DNA for the CDR3 is TGCGCCAGCAGCCAAGTCCCCGGCGGTGGGGCTAACGTCCTGACTTTC.

The rearrangement joins TRBV10-3 to TRBJ2-7, with 10 bases lining up with TRBD1. The CDR3 extends over 15 amino acids. V shed 3 bases, J shed 4 bases, and the junction held 6 bases outside the gene matches. Germline V CDR1 and CDR2: ENHRY, SYGVKD. CDR3 protein: CAISDPGQGRYEQYF. The CDR3 DNA follows: TGTGCCATCAGTGACCCGGGACAGGGGAGGTACGAGCAGTACTTC.

J is TRBJ2-1 and V is TRBV11-2; TRBD2 agrees at 10 bases. Germline loops: CDR1 SGHAT, CDR2 FQNNGV. The J segment lost 4 bases and the V segment lost 4 bases, leaving 7 bases of the junction unmatched. CDR3 size: 16 residues. The CDR3 protein is CASSSPTSGAYNEQFF. The CDR3 region has the DNA TGTGCCAGCAGCTCACCTACTAGCGGGGCTTACAATGAGCAGTTCTTC.

With respect to this clone: This could be a read error, since a much larger clone is one nucleotide away. The CDR3 does not close with the conserved phenylalanine or tryptophan, likely indicating a read error. This chain uses TRBV2 with TRBJ2-7; no reliable D call. Trimming took off 3 bases at V and 2 bases at J, with 14 bases between the two ends. This CDR3 region has 15 residues. CDR1 SNHLY and CDR2 FYNNEI come from the germline V gene. The CDR3 bases are TGTGCCAGCAGTGATAGCTGGCCTTCCCCCTACGAGCAGTACTTA. Its translation is CASSDSWPSPYEQYL.

The chain employs TRBV6-5 and TRBJ1-1, with D unresolved. Germline V gene sequence: CDR1 MNHEY, CDR2 SVGAGI. The V and J ends lost 0 bases and 4 bases respectively, with 9 bases between them. The CDR3 contains 14 residues. DNA for the CDR3: TGTGCCAGCAGTTACTCGGCGCGGCGCACTGAAGCTTTCTTT. Amino acid sequence: CASSYSARRTEAFF.

The chain uses TRBV12-5 and TRBJ2-3, with 7 bases lining up with TRBD1. CDR3 length equals 16 residues. The ends lost 5 bases at V and 0 bases at J; junction bases unmatched: 8. The V gene's germline CDR1 is LGHNT and CDR2 FRNRAP. As DNA, the CDR3 is TGTGCTAGTGGTCGTGGGACAGCCGCTAGCACAGATACGCAGTATTTT. The encoded protein is CASGRGTAASTDTQYF.

The CDR3 protein is CASSIWGAKNIQYF. CDR3 coding DNA: TGTGCCAGTAGTATTTGGGGGGCCAAAAACATTCAGTACTTC. The gene calls are TRBV19 and TRBJ2-4; perhaps D is TRBD1 or TRBD2 (5 bases each). The CDR3 runs to 14 residues. CDR1 is LNHDA, CDR2 SQIVND, per germline (reference sequence). V was pared by 3 bases and J by 1 base, with 7 bases between.

The chain is built from TRBV5-1 and TRBJ2-3, with TRBD2 matching over 7 bases. The ends lost 5 bases at V and 5 bases at J; junction bases unmatched: 11. The CDR3 runs 15 residues. CDR1 is SGHRS and CDR2 is YFSETQ in the germline V gene. The CDR3 bases are TGCGCCAGCAGTAGTACGGGAGGCCCGGGAGATACGCAGTATTTT. Encoded protein: CASSSTGGPGDTQYF.

Turning to this clone: A far larger clone is off by one base, so a read error is likely. Other DNA sequences in the same sample also yield this CDR3. J is TRBJ1-5 and V is TRBV6-1, with a weak D call TRBD1 (5 bases). Germline CDR1 and CDR2: MNHNS and SASEGT. The CDR3 is made up of 15 amino acids. CDR3 sequence (DNA): TGTGCCAGTAGTGGGGACGGCGGCAGCAATCAGCCCCAGCATTTT. It codes for CASSGDGGSNQPQHF.

Remarks on this clone: This likely traces to a read error, being one base from a far larger clone. V usage is TRBV7-9 and J usage is TRBJ1-2, with D unresolved. The germline gives CDR1 SEHNR, CDR2 FQNEAQ (reference sequence). The CDR3 is 14 residues long. The CDR3 DNA follows: TGTGCCAGCAGCCACGCCGTTTCTAACTATGGCTACGCCTTC. Translating gives CASSHAVSNYGYAF.

This chain joins TRBV14 and TRBJ2-7; 9 nucleotides align to TRBD2. The CDR3 is made up of 15 amino acids. Germline V lookup: CDR1 SGHDN, CDR2 FVKESK. With 5 bases clipped from V and 5 bases from J, the junction kept 10 bases outside the gene matches. CDR3 region: CASSVTGLASHEQYF. The CDR3 DNA reads as TGTGCCAGCAGCGTAACGGGACTAGCATCCCACGAGCAGTACTTC.

Concerning this clone: A far bigger clonotype differs at one base, so this is likely a read error. This chain uses TRBV7-2 with TRBJ2-6; unclear D gene. V was clipped by 5 bases and J by 0 bases, with 8 bases between them. Germline V CDR1 and CDR2: SGHTA, FQGNSA. The CDR3 is 15 amino acids. The CDR3 DNA sequence: TGTGCCAGCAGCCCCGACGGCTCTGGGGCCAACGTCCTGACTTTC. Protein sequence: CASSPDGSGANVLTF. The entire variable domain, with the rest obtained from reference TRBV7-2 and TRBJ2-6, is as follows: GAGVSQSPSNKVTEKGKDVELRCDPISGHTALYWYRQSLGQGLEFLIYFQGNSAPDKSGLPSDRFSAERTGGSVSTLTIQRTQQEDSAVYLCASSPDGSGANVLTFGAGSRLTVL.

This clone was seen a single time. CDR3 in DNA: TGTGCCAGCAGCACGACAGGGGCACAAGAGACCCAGTACTTC. Translating gives CASSTTGAQETQYF. J is TRBJ2-5 and V is TRBV7-3; TRBD1 matches 8 bases. From germline, CDR1 is SGHTA and CDR2 FQGTGA. The trim removed 5 bases at V and 2 bases at J, leaving 4 bases unmatched. CDR3 length: 14 amino acids.

The chain couples TRBV6-1 to TRBJ2-2; D might be TRBD1 (5 bases). V was cut by 6 bases and J by 6 bases, with 17 bases left in between. CDR3 length: 15 amino acids. CDR1 MNHNS and CDR2 SASEGT come from the germline V gene. The CDR3 loop is CASSHGLEGAGELFF. The CDR3 DNA reads TGTGCCAGCAGCCACGGTCTGGAAGGGGCCGGGGAGCTGTTTTTT.

This rearrangement joins TRBV2 to TRBJ2-1; 11 bases are shared with TRBD2. Looked up from germline, CDR1 is SNHLY and CDR2 is FYNNEI. The junction had 5 bases not matched to a gene; V was cut back by 6 bases and J by 4 bases. This CDR3 spans 15 amino acids. The CDR3 spells CASSKLAGEYNEQFF. The CDR3 nucleotides read TGTGCCAGCAGCAAACTAGCGGGAGAATACAATGAGCAGTTCTTC. The full variable domain, rest sourced from reference TRBV2 and TRBJ2-1, is EPEVTQTPSHQVTQMGQEVILRCVPISNHLYFYWYRQILGQKVEFLVSFYNNEISEKSEIFDDQFSVERPDGSNFTLKIRSTKLEDSAMYFCASSKLAGEYNEQFFGPGTRLTVL.

This rearrangement joins TRBV7-9 to TRBJ2-7; no reliable D call. Germline V CDR1 and CDR2: SEHNR, FQNEAQ (reference sequence). V was shortened by 5 bases and J by 3 bases, with 14 bases between the two germline ends. The CDR3 sequence is 14 residues long. CDR3 nucleotide sequence: TGTGCCAGCAGCGCCACCCGGCAGCTCTACGAGCAGTACTTC. Its protein product is CASSATRQLYEQYF.